This TCR beta chain appears in the sequencing data of a study of T cell responses to AZD1222 COVID-19 vaccine. Study at large: Doses given second, at about 4 or about 12 weeks, were pooled.

CDR1 is MNHEY, CDR2 SVGEGT, per germline. V lost 3 bases and J lost 4; bases outside the gene matches: 7. The CDR3 is 16 residues long. The assay was immunoSEQ multiplex PCR, and TCRdb's table has in-frame clones only and misses some. The sample lists 130,000 or so clones; roughly 94% were seen once. Findings of the study overall: The sample set comprised mostly white British donors with more females, and clonal diversity was possibly underestimated. Regions 160-218 and 743-854 dominated among vaccine-associated CD4 TCRs spanning spike. At study baseline, merely five or six AZD1222 recipients were seropositive.

In the case of this clone: What it binds is unknown.

The chain has TRBV6-2 or TRBV6-3 and TRBJ2-2; 8 bases line up with TRBD2. This TCR derives from an adult in good health. The starting material was peripheral blood, obtained on day 0 of AZD1222 vaccination. The CDR3 here is CASSYQSGRLTGELFF. The DNA for the CDR3 is TGTGCCAGCAGTTATCAGAGCGGGAGACTCACCGGGGAGCTGTTTTTT.